The subject of this entry is one T cell receptor beta chain. This record comes from a study of cytomegalovirus exposure and HLA in healthy donors. Turning to the study itself: As an earlier analysis found, around 190 million T cells yielded 90 million to 140 million unique TCR beta sequences.

PCR employed 60 Vbeta and 13 Jbeta primers. Measured with immunoSEQ multiplex PCR; TCRdb has only the in-frame clones, and not every one. In the table there are roughly 240,000 clones, roughly 78% of which are singletons. The sequencing sample was made of PBMCs. This sequence originates from a boy under 18 in good health and CMV-seronegative.

The CDR3 coding sequence is TGTGCCAGCAGTTTATCGATGGGCCGAAACGAAGCTTTCTTT. This codes for CASSLSMGRNEAFF. The V and J genes are TRBV27 and TRBJ1-1; D unclear. Per the germline V gene, CDR1 is MNHEY and CDR2 is SMNVEV (reference sequence). This CDR3 comprises 14 residues. Trimming cost V 0 bases and J 8 bases, with 13 bases left between them.